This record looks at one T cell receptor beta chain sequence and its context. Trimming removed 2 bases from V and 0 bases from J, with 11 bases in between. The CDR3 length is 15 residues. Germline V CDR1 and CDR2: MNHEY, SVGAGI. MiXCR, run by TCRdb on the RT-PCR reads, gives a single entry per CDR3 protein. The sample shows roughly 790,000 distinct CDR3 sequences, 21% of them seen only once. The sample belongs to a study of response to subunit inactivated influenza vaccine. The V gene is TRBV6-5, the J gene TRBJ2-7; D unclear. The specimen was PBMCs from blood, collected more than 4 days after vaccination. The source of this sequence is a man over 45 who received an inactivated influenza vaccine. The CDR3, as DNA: TGTGCCAGCAGTTACCAACCACGGAGCTCCTACGAGCAGTACTTC. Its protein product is CASSYQPRSSYEQYF.